This T cell receptor (beta chain) came from a study of Ad26.COV2.S vaccination and SARS-CoV-2 variants. Study summary: As a participant in COV1001, the donor was in the Ad26.COV2.S trial arm. Study-wide points: Responses of T cells in total may have been underestimated by the TCR breadth and depth analyses. Vaccinated individuals (as opposed to placebo recipients) had higher spike-specific TCR breadth. Breadth, reportedly substantial, characterized the spike-specific CD8+ and CD4+ T cell responses after vaccination.

Indicated treatment: 15 to 20 received Ad26.COV2.S at low or high dose, single or two shots; roughly five received placebo; per-sample allocation not given. Each sample was drawn 63 days after the first injection (of vaccine or placebo). CDR1 and CDR2 from the germline V gene are LNHDA and SQIVND (reference sequence). Trimming took 1 base from V and 0 from J, leaving 12 bases between them. This CDR3 has 16 amino acids. Measured with immunoSEQ multiplex PCR; TCRdb has only the in-frame clones, and not every one. The table lists 440,000 or so clones, 90% of them singletons. Details on this clone: Its antigen remains unidentified.

The chain is built from TRBV19 and TRBJ1-1, with D possibly matching TRBD1 (6 bases). The TCR sequence derives from a person between 18 and 65 years old who received the Ad26.COV2.S COVID-19 vaccine or a placebo. This specimen consisted of peripheral blood, obtained in a trial of Ad26.COV2.S vaccine versus placebo. The CDR3 bases are TGTGCCAGTAGTATAGGAGCGGGGGCTATGAACACTGAAGCTTTCTTT. It encodes CASSIGAGAMNTEAFF.